This TCR beta chain was recovered during a study of shared clonotypes between healthy human individuals. Study-wide background: Three CD4 naive, three CD4 memory, two CD8 naive and one CD8 memory plate were used per donor.

TCRdb's table, derived via immunoSEQ multiplex PCR, lists solely in-frame clones and lacks some. The repertoire holds around 700,000 clones, with under 95% as singletons. Study-wide findings and caveats: Naive subsets generally had larger estimated richness than memory subsets. When naive CD4 clonotypes were compared across several donors, about 4.8% were shared. Non-shared clonotypes showed lower generation probabilities than clonotypes common to all four donors.

This clone was observed once. Its antigen is not known. Naive CD8 cells lacked CD45RO and underwent positive selection for CCR7, leaving out terminally differentiated effector memory CD45RA+ cells. The ends were cut back, 2 bases at V and 3 bases at J, with 8 bases in the middle. Germline assignment: CDR1 MDHEN and CDR2 SYDVKM. This CDR3 has 13 residues. Sequencing was performed on naive CD8+ T cells sorted from blood. J is TRBJ2-7 and V is TRBV28; D unclear. The origin of this receptor is a man aged 25-40 years in good health. CDR3 sequence: CASSLKVNYEQYF. As DNA, the CDR3 is TGTGCCAGCAGTTTAAAAGTAAACTACGAGCAGTACTTC. The full variable domain, completed using reference TRBV28 and TRBJ2-7, is DVKVTQSSRYLVKRTGEKVFLECVQDMDHENMFWYRQDPGLGLRLIYFSYDVKMKEKGDIPEGYSVSREKKERFSLILESASTNQTSMYLCASSLKVNYEQYFGPGTRLTVT.